This T cell receptor (beta chain) was profiled in a study of blood T cell repertoires in COVID-19. This clone was counted only a few times. Researchers sorted participants into cohorts using their self-reported clinical history. The germline V gene has CDR1 SGHTA and CDR2 FQGTGA. V was cut by 5 bases and J by 7 bases, with 17 bases left in between. CDR3 size: 14 residues. Methods used by the authors: Amplified reference gene primers provided the basis for estimating nucleated cell counts. Sequencing used immunoSEQ multiplex PCR; TCRdb keeps in-frame clones, though not all of them. V, J and clone size were drawn from that table, and D and trimming were deduced from the DNA. The sample has around 400,000 clones, roughly 90% seen once.

Sequencing input: PBMCs or T cells enriched from blood (not recorded which). The chain has TRBV7-3 and TRBJ1-2; D gene unclear. This clonotype was obtained from a woman in her twenties or thirties who had recovered from COVID-19. This CDR3 is CASSPVGAGGGYTF. The CDR3 coding sequence is TGTGCCAGCAGCCCAGTGGGTGCCGGCGGTGGCTACACCTTC. Full variable domain (remainder filled in from reference TRBV7-3 and TRBJ1-2): GAGVSQTPSNKVTEKGKYVELRCDPISGHTALYWYRQSLGQGPEFLIYFQGTGAADDSGLPNDRFFAVRPEGSVSTLKIQRTERGDSAVYLCASSPVGAGGGYTFGSGTRLTVV.